This entry features one T cell receptor beta chain sequence. This record comes from a study of blood T cell repertoires in COVID-19. The overall study: Sources were T cells, B-cell-depleted T cells, or PBMCs; the material itself was cDNA or gDNA.

Original analysis: Counts of nucleated cells, estimated from reference gene primer amplification, were obtained. Assay: immunoSEQ multiplex PCR; the TCRdb copy retains only in-frame clones and omits some. V and J calls and clone size are copied from that table; D and trimming were computed from the DNA. The data show roughly 150,000 clones, roughly four fifths seen once. The origin of this receptor is a man in his 70s with active or convalescent COVID-19. The sample taken for sequencing was peripheral blood.

The CDR3 region is CASTPAGGPYEQYF. The CDR3 DNA is TGTGCCAGCACTCCGGCGGGAGGGCCCTACGAGCAGTACTTC. The rearrangement links TRBV27 to TRBJ2-7, with 9 bases aligning to TRBD2. V was clipped by 7 bases and J by 2 bases; unmatched bases: 6. Per the germline V gene, CDR1 is MNHEY and CDR2 is SMNVEV (reference sequence). The CDR3 totals 14 residues.